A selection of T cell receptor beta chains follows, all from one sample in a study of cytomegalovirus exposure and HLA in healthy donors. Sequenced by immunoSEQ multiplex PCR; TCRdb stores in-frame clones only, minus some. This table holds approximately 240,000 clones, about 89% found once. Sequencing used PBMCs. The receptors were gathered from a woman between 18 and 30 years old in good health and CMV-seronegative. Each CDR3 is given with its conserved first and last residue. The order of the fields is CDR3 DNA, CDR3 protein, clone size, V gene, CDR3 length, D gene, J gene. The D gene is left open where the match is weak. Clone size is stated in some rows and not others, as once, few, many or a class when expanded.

cdr3_nt: TGTGCCAGCAGCACGGACAGGCTCACCGGGGAGCTGTTTTTT
cdr3_aa: CASSTDRLTGELFF
clone_size: -
v_call: TRBV6-5
cdr3_length: 14
d_call: TRBD1
j_call: TRBJ2-2

cdr3_nt: TGTGCCACCAGCAGAGATTATCGGACAGGGGACTATGGCTACACCTTC
cdr3_aa: CATSRDYRTGDYGYTF
clone_size: -
v_call: TRBV15
cdr3_length: 16
d_call: TRBD1
j_call: TRBJ1-2

cdr3_nt: TGTGCCAGCAGCGAGGGACTAGCGTCCACCTACGAGCAGTACTTC
cdr3_aa: CASSEGLASTYEQYF
clone_size: -
v_call: TRBV9
cdr3_length: 15
d_call: TRBD2
j_call: TRBJ2-7

cdr3_nt: TGTGCCAGCAGCCAAGGGAGACTAGCGGGGGTCCAGTTCTTC
cdr3_aa: CASSQGRLAGVQFF
clone_size: -
v_call: TRBV4-2
cdr3_length: 14
d_call: TRBD2
j_call: TRBJ2-1

cdr3_nt: TGCGCCAGCAGCTTGGCTGCCCAGACAGGTGGAAACACCATATATTTT
cdr3_aa: CASSLAAQTGGNTIYF
clone_size: -
v_call: TRBV5-1
cdr3_length: 16
d_call: -
j_call: TRBJ1-3

cdr3_nt: TGCGCCAGCAGCTCCCATGTCGGGGAGGTAAACGGGAATGAGCAGTTCTTC
cdr3_aa: CASSSHVGEVNGNEQFF
clone_size: -
v_call: TRBV5-1
cdr3_length: 17
d_call: -
j_call: TRBJ2-1

cdr3_nt: TGTGCCGTATTTCAGGGGGACACCGGGGAGCTGTTTTTT
cdr3_aa: CAVFQGDTGELFF
clone_size: -
v_call: TRBV6-5
cdr3_length: 13
d_call: TRBD1
j_call: TRBJ2-2

cdr3_nt: TGTGCCAGCAGTGATGACACGGGAAGTTCACCCCTCCACTTT
cdr3_aa: CASSDDTGSSPLHF
clone_size: -
v_call: TRBV25-1
cdr3_length: 14
d_call: -
j_call: TRBJ1-6

cdr3_nt: TGCGCCAGCAGCCAAGTAGACAGTAACACTGAAGCTTTCTTT
cdr3_aa: CASSQVDSNTEAFF
clone_size: -
v_call: TRBV4-1
cdr3_length: 14
d_call: -
j_call: TRBJ1-1

cdr3_nt: TGTGCCAGCAGTGAACAGATAGGGAGGGGCTACACCTTC
cdr3_aa: CASSEQIGRGYTF
clone_size: -
v_call: TRBV25-1
cdr3_length: 13
d_call: -
j_call: TRBJ1-2

cdr3_nt: TGTGCCAGCAGTGAGCCCTTAGCGGGAGAGACCCAGTACTTC
cdr3_aa: CASSEPLAGETQYF
clone_size: once
v_call: TRBV25-1
cdr3_length: 14
d_call: TRBD2
j_call: TRBJ2-5

cdr3_nt: TGTGCCAGCAGTTACAGGGGCCCCTCGAGCGAGCAGTACTTC
cdr3_aa: CASSYRGPSSEQYF
clone_size: -
v_call: TRBV11-2
cdr3_length: 14
d_call: TRBD1
j_call: TRBJ2-7

cdr3_nt: TGTGCCAGCAGTGGACAGGCGAACACCGGGGAGCTGTTTTTT
cdr3_aa: CASSGQANTGELFF
clone_size: few
v_call: TRBV6-6
cdr3_length: 14
d_call: TRBD1
j_call: TRBJ2-2

cdr3_nt: TGTGCCAGCAGCCTCAACTACGCAAGCACAGATACGCAGTATTTT
cdr3_aa: CASSLNYASTDTQYF
clone_size: once
v_call: TRBV16
cdr3_length: 15
d_call: -
j_call: TRBJ2-3

cdr3_nt: TGTGCCAGCAGTGAATCCCTAGCGGGGACCGGGGAGCTGTTTTTT
cdr3_aa: CASSESLAGTGELFF
clone_size: -
v_call: TRBV6-1
cdr3_length: 15
d_call: TRBD2
j_call: TRBJ2-2

cdr3_nt: TGTGCCAGCAGAACGACTAGGGTGGATCGGGAGCAGTACTTC
cdr3_aa: CASRTTRVDREQYF
clone_size: once
v_call: TRBV2
cdr3_length: 14
d_call: -
j_call: TRBJ2-7

cdr3_nt: TGTGCCAGCAGTGAGTTACAGGGCTACGAGCAGTACTTC
cdr3_aa: CASSELQGYEQYF
clone_size: once
v_call: TRBV2
cdr3_length: 13
d_call: -
j_call: TRBJ2-7

cdr3_nt: TGTGCCAGCAGCGGAAGGGGGCTAGGCAATCAGCCCCAGCATTTT
cdr3_aa: CASSGRGLGNQPQHF
clone_size: few
v_call: TRBV2
cdr3_length: 15
d_call: TRBD1
j_call: TRBJ1-5

cdr3_nt: TGTGCCAGCAGCTTAAAGTCGTACGGCCCGACGGGTCGATTGAACACCGGGGAGCTGTTTTTT
cdr3_aa: CASSLKSYGPTGRLNTGELFF
clone_size: -
v_call: TRBV7-3
cdr3_length: 21
d_call: -
j_call: TRBJ2-2

cdr3_nt: TGCAGCGTTGCAGGGCGGGGGAAAAACCAGTACTTC
cdr3_aa: CSVAGRGKNQYF
clone_size: -
v_call: TRBV29-1
cdr3_length: 12
d_call: TRBD2
j_call: TRBJ2-5

cdr3_nt: TGTGCCACCAGCAGACCCTGGACTAGCGGGAGGGAGTTACTGGCCTACAATGAGCAGTTCTTC
cdr3_aa: CATSRPWTSGRELLAYNEQFF
clone_size: -
v_call: TRBV15
cdr3_length: 21
d_call: TRBD2
j_call: TRBJ2-1

cdr3_nt: TGTGCCAGTAGTCCTGGGACTAGCGGGTTTGGTTACGAGCAGTACTTC
cdr3_aa: CASSPGTSGFGYEQYF
clone_size: -
v_call: TRBV19
cdr3_length: 16
d_call: TRBD2
j_call: TRBJ2-7

cdr3_nt: TGTGCCAGCAGGGGACAGGGGAGGGCCGGGGAGCTGTTTTTT
cdr3_aa: CASRGQGRAGELFF
clone_size: -
v_call: TRBV2
cdr3_length: 14
d_call: TRBD1
j_call: TRBJ2-2

cdr3_nt: TGTGCCAGCAGCGAAACCCGACTAGCGGGGAGGAATGAGCAGTTCTTC
cdr3_aa: CASSETRLAGRNEQFF
clone_size: -
v_call: TRBV9
cdr3_length: 16
d_call: TRBD2
j_call: TRBJ2-1

cdr3_nt: TGTGCCAGCAGCTTGGCCTGGTCAGGGCCTAATGGCTACACCTTC
cdr3_aa: CASSLAWSGPNGYTF
clone_size: few
v_call: TRBV5-8
cdr3_length: 15
d_call: -
j_call: TRBJ1-2

cdr3_nt: TGTGCCAGCAGAACGGAACTCAGGGAAACAGATACGCAGTATTTT
cdr3_aa: CASRTELRETDTQYF
clone_size: -
v_call: TRBV5-4
cdr3_length: 15
d_call: -
j_call: TRBJ2-3

cdr3_nt: TGTGCCAGCAGCTTAGTTCCCAGGGGGCTGTACCAAGAGACCCAGTACTTC
cdr3_aa: CASSLVPRGLYQETQYF
clone_size: once
v_call: TRBV7-8
cdr3_length: 17
d_call: TRBD1
j_call: TRBJ2-5

cdr3_nt: TGTGCCAGCAGCTTAGCATTCAGGGGAACCTACGAGCAGTACTTC
cdr3_aa: CASSLAFRGTYEQYF
clone_size: -
v_call: TRBV11-2
cdr3_length: 15
d_call: -
j_call: TRBJ2-7

cdr3_nt: TGCAGTGCTTGGATGGACACCTGCTACACCTTC
cdr3_aa: CSAWMDTCYTF
clone_size: -
v_call: TRBV20-1
cdr3_length: 11
d_call: -
j_call: TRBJ1-2

cdr3_nt: TGTGCCAGCAGCCAACCCCCTAGGGGGACCGGTCAATACAATGAGCAGTTCTTC
cdr3_aa: CASSQPPRGTGQYNEQFF
clone_size: -
v_call: TRBV7-9
cdr3_length: 18
d_call: -
j_call: TRBJ2-1

cdr3_nt: TGTGCCAGCAGCGCCCTGGACAGGGACGACAATGAGCAGTTCTTC
cdr3_aa: CASSALDRDDNEQFF
clone_size: few
v_call: TRBV5-6
cdr3_length: 15
d_call: TRBD1
j_call: TRBJ2-1

cdr3_nt: TGCGCCAGCAGCCGGGCAGGGTTGGCTGAAAAACTGTTTTTT
cdr3_aa: CASSRAGLAEKLFF
clone_size: -
v_call: TRBV5-1
cdr3_length: 14
d_call: -
j_call: TRBJ1-4

cdr3_nt: TGCGCCAGCAGCTTGGAATCCAGCTACGAGCAGTACTTC
cdr3_aa: CASSLESSYEQYF
clone_size: -
v_call: TRBV5-1
cdr3_length: 13
d_call: -
j_call: TRBJ2-7

cdr3_nt: TGCGCCAGCAGCTTGGGTAGGCTAGCGGGAGCAGGCTACGAGCAGTACTTC
cdr3_aa: CASSLGRLAGAGYEQYF
clone_size: -
v_call: TRBV5-1
cdr3_length: 17
d_call: TRBD2
j_call: TRBJ2-7

cdr3_nt: TGTGCCACCAGCCAAAATAGCAATCAGCCCCAGCATTTT
cdr3_aa: CATSQNSNQPQHF
clone_size: -
v_call: TRBV15
cdr3_length: 13
d_call: -
j_call: TRBJ1-5

cdr3_nt: TGTGCCAGCACTCTACTAGAAGGCGACGAGCAGTACTTC
cdr3_aa: CASTLLEGDEQYF
clone_size: once
v_call: TRBV2
cdr3_length: 13
d_call: -
j_call: TRBJ2-7

cdr3_nt: TGTGCCAGCAGTGAGTCCGGGGGGTCGGATACGCAGTATTTT
cdr3_aa: CASSESGGSDTQYF
clone_size: -
v_call: TRBV25-1
cdr3_length: 14
d_call: TRBD2
j_call: TRBJ2-3

cdr3_nt: TGTGCCAGCAGCTTAGTATCGGTACCATTGAACACTGAAGCTTTCTTT
cdr3_aa: CASSLVSVPLNTEAFF
clone_size: -
v_call: TRBV7-6
cdr3_length: 16
d_call: -
j_call: TRBJ1-1

cdr3_nt: TGTGCCAGCAGCCCGGGGGGAGAGCAGTTCTTC
cdr3_aa: CASSPGGEQFF
clone_size: once
v_call: TRBV7-9
cdr3_length: 11
d_call: TRBD2
j_call: TRBJ2-1

cdr3_nt: TGTGCCAGCAGTGAACAGGGCAGGGAAACGAATTCACCCCTCCACTTT
cdr3_aa: CASSEQGRETNSPLHF
clone_size: few
v_call: TRBV6-1
cdr3_length: 16
d_call: -
j_call: TRBJ1-6

cdr3_nt: TGTGCCAGCAGCTTGGTGGGGGGAAGCTATGGCTACACCTTC
cdr3_aa: CASSLVGGSYGYTF
clone_size: -
v_call: TRBV5-6
cdr3_length: 14
d_call: -
j_call: TRBJ1-2

cdr3_nt: TGTGCCAGTGCCGGGACAGGGGAAGAGACCCAGTACTTC
cdr3_aa: CASAGTGEETQYF
clone_size: -
v_call: TRBV19
cdr3_length: 13
d_call: TRBD1
j_call: TRBJ2-5

cdr3_nt: TGTGCCAGCAGTTCCCCAGGACAGGGGGCTGACGAGCAGTACTTC
cdr3_aa: CASSSPGQGADEQYF
clone_size: -
v_call: TRBV6-6
cdr3_length: 15
d_call: TRBD1
j_call: TRBJ2-7

cdr3_nt: TGCGCCAGCAGCTTGAAGACAGGGACCATCTCTGGGGCCAACGTCCTGACTTTC
cdr3_aa: CASSLKTGTISGANVLTF
clone_size: -
v_call: TRBV5-1
cdr3_length: 18
d_call: TRBD1
j_call: TRBJ2-6

cdr3_nt: TGCGCCAGCAGCCACTCTGACAGTACTAACTATGGCTACACCTTC
cdr3_aa: CASSHSDSTNYGYTF
clone_size: few
v_call: TRBV4-1
cdr3_length: 15
d_call: -
j_call: TRBJ1-2

cdr3_nt: TGTGCCAGCAGCCAAGATCTAGGGGATTATGGCTACACCTTC
cdr3_aa: CASSQDLGDYGYTF
clone_size: -
v_call: TRBV14
cdr3_length: 14
d_call: -
j_call: TRBJ1-2

cdr3_nt: TGCGCCAGCAGCCTTGGTCGAGGGTTGAACATTCAGTACTTC
cdr3_aa: CASSLGRGLNIQYF
clone_size: -
v_call: TRBV4-1
cdr3_length: 14
d_call: -
j_call: TRBJ2-4

cdr3_nt: TGTGCCAGCAGCTTAGCAGGGGGTTATAGCAATCAGCCCCAGCATTTT
cdr3_aa: CASSLAGGYSNQPQHF
clone_size: -
v_call: TRBV7-2
cdr3_length: 16
d_call: -
j_call: TRBJ1-5

cdr3_nt: TGTGCCATCACTAGCGGGGCGGGAGAGCAGTACTTC
cdr3_aa: CAITSGAGEQYF
clone_size: once
v_call: TRBV6-6
cdr3_length: 12
d_call: TRBD2
j_call: TRBJ2-7

cdr3_nt: TGTGCCAGCAGTTTATGGGAGTTAGCCACAGATACGCAGTATTTT
cdr3_aa: CASSLWELATDTQYF
clone_size: -
v_call: TRBV27
cdr3_length: 15
d_call: -
j_call: TRBJ2-3

cdr3_nt: TGCGCCAGCAGCCCCCGTTTGACTAGCGGGAGATCTGCAGATACGCAGTATTTT
cdr3_aa: CASSPRLTSGRSADTQYF
clone_size: -
v_call: TRBV5-1
cdr3_length: 18
d_call: TRBD2
j_call: TRBJ2-3

cdr3_nt: TGTGCCAGCAGTTCGGTTGTTACGTACGAGCAGTACTTC
cdr3_aa: CASSSVVTYEQYF
clone_size: -
v_call: TRBV28
cdr3_length: 13
d_call: -
j_call: TRBJ2-7

cdr3_nt: TGTGCCAGCAGCCCCTACTACTCAGGGTCCAATGAGCAGTTCTTC
cdr3_aa: CASSPYYSGSNEQFF
clone_size: -
v_call: TRBV7-8
cdr3_length: 15
d_call: -
j_call: TRBJ2-1